Following are 2 T cell receptor beta chains from one sample sequenced in a study of T cells in Graves' hyperthyroidism and ophthalmopathy. The CDR3 regions of TCR beta were amplified from RNA transcripts. With the HTBI primer set, the TCR CDR3 went through a first round of RT-PCR. TCRdb recomputed calls from the multiplex PCR reads with MiXCR, one row per CDR3 protein. The sample has about 640,000 distinct CDR3 sequences, roughly 20% seen once. Material: blood. Receptor source: a man aged 30 to 39 with Graves' ophthalmopathy.

This clonotype was observed a handful of times. The CDR3 here is CASSLAGAGTTDTQYF. CDR3 DNA: TGCGCCAGCAGCTTGGCCGGAGCGGGGACCACAGATACGCAGTATTTT. This chain connects TRBV5-1 to TRBJ2-3, with TRBD2 identical over 7 bases. Germline V lookup: CDR1 SGHRS, CDR2 YFSETQ. The V gene end was trimmed by 0 bases and the J gene end by 2 bases; junction bases not matched to a gene: 6. The CDR3 has 16 residues.

This clonotype has more than one count but fewer than ten. The genes are TRBV2 and TRBJ1-2; D unresolved. Trimming pared 1 base from V and 7 bases from J, leaving 7 bases between. CDR1 and CDR2 (germline): SNHLY, FYNNEI. The CDR3 loop spans 12 amino acids. The CDR3 protein is CASSEDSPGYTF. Here the CDR3 DNA reads TGTGCCAGCAGTGAAGACTCTCCTGGCTACACCTTC. Full variable domain (missing parts from reference TRBV2 and TRBJ1-2): EPEVTQTPSHQVTQMGQEVILRCVPISNHLYFYWYRQILGQKVEFLVSFYNNEISEKSEIFDDQFSVERPDGSNFTLKIRSTKLEDSAMYFCASSEDSPGYTFGSGTRLTVV.